This passage covers 30 T cell receptor beta chains from one sample sequenced in a study of HIV-infected patients and healthy controls. No cell fractionation was done, so the repertoire covers all unsorted peripheral blood T cells. cDNA was made from roughly 500 ng RNA using alpha and beta constant primers. Separate chain-specific third strand synthesis with multiplexing indices produced the alpha and beta libraries. TCRdb redid the calling of the 5' RACE reads with MiXCR, one entry per CDR3 protein. This sample has 5,000 to 5,500 distinct CDR3 sequences, with over 7% found just once. Material: blood, obtained before antiretroviral therapy. Receptors were obtained from an adult with HIV infection.

In its sample, this clonotype is medium-sized. The J gene is TRBJ2-1, the V gene TRBV5-1; D uncertain. The germline gives CDR1 SGHRS, CDR2 YFSETQ. Trimming cost V 7 bases and J 7 bases, with 24 bases left between them. The CDR3 runs 16 residues. The CDR3, as DNA: TGCGCCAGCGCCCTGAAGGTTCCCCCTGGAAGGAATGAGCAGTTCTTC. It is translated as CASALKVPPGRNEQFF.

By share, this clonotype counts as large. V is TRBV20-1 and J is TRBJ2-1; 9 bases line up with TRBD2. Germline loops: CDR1 DFQATT, CDR2 SNEGSKA (reference sequence). V gave up 0 bases and J gave up 0 bases; unmatched junction bases: 3. The CDR3 loop spans 16 amino acids. Here the CDR3 reads CSARDLAGSSYNEQFF. The CDR3, as DNA: TGCAGTGCTAGAGATCTAGCGGGAAGCTCCTACAATGAGCAGTTCTTC.

This clonotype is labeled medium-sized. The rearrangement links TRBV4-2 to TRBJ2-1; 8 bases are a match to TRBD1. Trimming at V came to 0 bases and at J to 7 bases, leaving 8 bases not matched to a gene. The CDR3 is 16 residues long. Germline CDR1 and CDR2: LGHNA and YNFKEQ. DNA of the CDR3: TGTGCCAGCAGCCAAGAGGCCGGGACAGGACTGAATGAGCAGTTCTTC. It encodes CASSQEAGTGLNEQFF.

Sample share makes this clonotype medium-sized. V and J are TRBV18 and TRBJ2-1; 8 bases align to TRBD2. V was clipped by 2 bases and J by 0 bases; unmatched bases: 0. CDR3 size: 15 residues. Germline assignment: CDR1 KGHSH and CDR2 LQKENI. The CDR3 DNA sequence: TGTGCCAGCTCACCAGGGACTAGCTCCTACAATGAGCAGTTCTTC. This translates into CASSPGTSSYNEQFF.

By sample share, this clonotype is medium-sized. This chain links TRBV20-1 with TRBJ2-3; D uncertain. The ends were cut back, 5 bases at V and 0 bases at J, with 15 bases in the middle. Germline values: CDR1 DFQATT, CDR2 SNEGSKA (reference sequence). The CDR3 totals 15 residues. The CDR3 coding sequence is TGCAGTGCTGGCCTTGGCCCGAGCAGCACAGATACGCAGTATTTT. This sequence encodes CSAGLGPSSTDTQYF.

This clonotype was seen repeatedly, ten times or more. The rearrangement uses TRBV3-1 and TRBJ1-1, with TRBD1 as a possible D gene (6 bases). V lost 2 bases, J lost 4 bases, and 8 bases lay in between. CDR3 length equals 13 residues. Germline loops: CDR1 LGHDT, CDR2 YNNKEL (reference sequence). The CDR3 DNA follows: TGTGCCAGCAGCCAACGGACAGTCACTGAAGCTTTCTTT. Its protein is CASSQRTVTEAFF.

By proportion, this clonotype is medium-sized (0.01 to 0.1%). The V and J genes are TRBV10-3 and TRBJ2-7, with 8 nucleotides matching TRBD2. There are 15 residues in the CDR3. V lost 8 bases and J lost 5; bases outside the gene matches: 14. CDR1 is ENHRY, CDR2 SYGVKD, per germline. CDR3 residues: CAIGKQGLAFDEQYF. DNA for the CDR3: TGTGCCATCGGGAAACAAGGACTAGCTTTCGACGAGCAGTACTTC.

This clonotype is termed medium-sized (0.01 to 0.1%). The V gene is TRBV3-1, the J gene TRBJ2-2, with TRBD2 matching 10 bases. V dropped 3 bases and J dropped 3; count of bases not matched to a gene: 4. The length of the CDR3 is 16 residues. Germline loops: CDR1 LGHDT, CDR2 YNNKEL (reference sequence). CDR3 loop: CASSQSGGAYTGELFF. The CDR3 DNA follows: TGTGCCAGCAGCCAGAGCGGGGGGGCTTACACCGGGGAGCTGTTTTTT.

Relative to its sample, this clonotype is medium-sized. The chain combines TRBV7-9 with TRBJ2-3; 7 nucleotides line up with TRBD2. Germline values: CDR1 SEHNR, CDR2 FQNEAQ (reference sequence). V lost 5 bases to trimming and J lost 8 bases; unmatched junction nucleotides: 10. The CDR3 consists of 14 residues. The CDR3 loop reads CASSNPLGTTTQYF. The DNA of the CDR3 is TGTGCCAGCAGCAACCCGCTCGGGACTACTACGCAGTATTTT.

This clonotype was seen many times. The chain links TRBV2 to TRBJ2-7; possibly TRBD2 for D (6 bases). With 6 bases removed from V and 8 bases from J, the gap between germline ends came to 17 bases. Germline V gene sequence: CDR1 SNHLY, CDR2 FYNNEI. The CDR3 contains 13 residues. The CDR3, as DNA: TGTGCCAGCAGGGAGGGTCAACCAACGAAGCAGTACTTC. Its protein product is CASREGQPTKQYF.

This clonotype was counted ten times or more. J is TRBJ2-1 and V is TRBV24-1, with 15 positions matching TRBD2. Germline loops: CDR1 KGHDR, CDR2 SFDVKD. J gave up 3 bases and V 3 bases, and 8 bases lay outside the gene matches. There are 19 residues in the CDR3. CDR3 sequence reads: CATSDPGLAGGLNYNEQFF. In DNA form, the CDR3 reads TGTGCCACCAGTGATCCCGGACTAGCGGGGGGGCTAAACTACAATGAGCAGTTCTTC.

This clonotype was detected ten times or more. The chain is built from TRBV18 and TRBJ1-1; the match to TRBD1 covers 7 bases. The junction had 4 bases not matched to a gene; V was cut back by 1 base and J by 5 bases. The CDR3 runs 14 residues. From germline, CDR1 is KGHSH and CDR2 LQKENI. The CDR3 DNA is TGTGCCAGCTCACCACAGGGACAGCGGACTGAAGCTTTCTTT. Its protein product is CASSPQGQRTEAFF.

This clonotype was observed many times. This chain connects TRBV7-6 to TRBJ2-3, with a tentative D call TRBD2 (6 bases). The CDR3 contains 18 residues. Trimming shortened V by 1 base and J by 3 bases, and 20 bases separated the two germline ends. The germline gives CDR1 SGHVS, CDR2 FNYEAQ. CDR3: CASSLGNGGSVVTDTQYF. The CDR3, as DNA: TGTGCCAGCAGCTTAGGGAACGGGGGATCGGTGGTGACAGATACGCAGTATTTT.

This clonotype was counted at least ten times. In nucleotides, the CDR3 is TGCAGTGCTAGCGGTGCGGGGGGTAGTTACAATGAGCAGTTCTTC. Protein product: CSASGAGGSYNEQFF. This chain joins TRBV20-1 and TRBJ2-1; 8 bases align to TRBD2. In germline, CDR1 is DFQATT, CDR2 SNEGSKA (reference sequence). Trimming cost V 3 bases and J 4 bases; bases outside gene matches: 8. The CDR3 extends over 15 amino acids.

This clonotype has at least ten counts. This chain uses TRBV5-6 with TRBJ2-5, with 9 bases lining up with TRBD1. V lost 0 bases, J lost 3 bases, and 12 bases stayed unmatched. Germline-derived CDR1 and CDR2 are SGHDT and YYEEEE. The CDR3 extends over 18 amino acids. CDR3 bases: TGTGCCAGCAGCTTGGCGTGGAAACAGGGGGCATATGAAGAGACCCAGTACTTC. Amino acid sequence: CASSLAWKQGAYEETQYF.

This clonotype was seen many times. This rearrangement joins TRBV28 to TRBJ1-2; TRBD1 matches at 9 bases. V shed 5 bases and J 7 bases; nucleotides not matched to a gene: 5. CDR1 and CDR2 from the germline V gene are MDHEN and SYDVKM. The CDR3 totals 13 residues. The CDR3 loop is CASSTGGVGGYTF. The CDR3, as DNA: TGTGCCAGCAGTACAGGGGGCGTAGGTGGCTACACCTTC.

This clonotype was picked up many times. The chain employs TRBV24-1 and TRBJ2-1; 10 bases match TRBD2. With 3 bases clipped from V and 8 bases from J, the junction kept 9 bases outside the gene matches. Germline V lookup: CDR1 KGHDR, CDR2 SFDVKD. The CDR3 extends over 16 amino acids. CDR3 nucleotides: TGTGCCACCAGTGATCTGAGCGGGAGGGCCCTCGATGAGCAGTTCTTC. This translates into CATSDLSGRALDEQFF.

Relative to its sample, this clonotype is medium-sized. The V call is TRBV5-1, the J call TRBJ2-7; D is uncertain. Trimming shortened V by 0 bases and J by 2 bases, and 18 bases separated the two germline ends. CDR1 and CDR2 (germline): SGHRS, YFSETQ. This CDR3 has 17 amino acids. DNA for the CDR3: TGCGCCAGCAGCTTGGTTGAGACTTTATATGGACCCTACGAGCAGTACTTC. Its protein is CASSLVETLYGPYEQYF.

This clonotype has a count of ten or more. V usage is TRBV10-1 and J usage is TRBJ2-1, with D uncertain. From germline, CDR1 is WNHNN and CDR2 SYGVQD (reference sequence). The V and J ends lost 5 bases and 8 bases respectively, with 22 bases between them. CDR3 length equals 16 residues. The CDR3 DNA sequence: TGCGCCAGCAGTACTGGACGGATTTCGAGCACCGATGAGCAGTTCTTC. Protein sequence: CASSTGRISSTDEQFF.

This clonotype has ten or more counts. The chain has TRBV29-1 and TRBJ1-5; 9 bases are a match to TRBD1. The trim removed 4 bases at V and 2 bases at J, leaving 0 bases unmatched. The CDR3 runs 13 residues. Germline V gives CDR1 SQVTM, CDR2 ANQGSEA. The chain's CDR3 is CSVGQGGNQPQHF. The DNA of the CDR3 is TGCAGCGTTGGACAGGGGGGCAATCAGCCCCAGCATTTT. The entire variable domain, with the rest obtained from reference TRBV29-1 and TRBJ1-5, is as follows: SAVISQKPSRDICQRGTSLTIQCQVDSQVTMMFWYRQQPGQSLTLIATANQGSEATYESGFVIDKFPISRPNLTFSTLTVSNMSPEDSSIYLCSVGQGGNQPQHFGDGTRLSIL.

This clonotype was recorded at least ten times. J is TRBJ2-2 and V is TRBV29-1, with D possibly TRBD1 on 5 matching bases. There are 15 residues in the CDR3. The V and J ends lost 7 bases and 1 base respectively, with 16 bases between them. Germline values: CDR1 SQVTM, CDR2 ANQGSEA. The DNA for the CDR3 is TGCAGCGCTTGGACCTTACAGGAGAACACCGGGGAGCTGTTTTTT. Translating it yields CSAWTLQENTGELFF.

This clonotype is categorized as medium-sized. V and J are TRBV27 and TRBJ2-1; 8 nucleotides line up with TRBD2. Germline V CDR1 and CDR2: MNHEY, SMNVEV (reference sequence). The V and J ends lost 4 bases and 3 bases, in that order; junction bases with no gene match: 14. This CDR3 contains 18 residues. For the CDR3, the DNA is TGTGCCAGCAGTTCAAATACCCCGGAGAGCGGGAGCTACAATGAGCAGTTCTTC. Translating it yields CASSSNTPESGSYNEQFF.

The rearrangement joins TRBV10-3 to TRBJ2-7, with no clear D. V lost 5 bases and J 0 bases, leaving 11 bases between the germline ends. This CDR3 is 14 amino acids long. CDR1 is ENHRY and CDR2 is SYGVKD in the germline V gene. The CDR3 nucleotides are TGTGCCATCAGTCCCACCCGGGTCTCCTACGAGCAGTACTTC. This sequence encodes CAISPTRVSYEQYF.

By its share, this clonotype is medium-sized. The chain has TRBV12-3 or TRBV12-4 and TRBJ2-5; no clear D gene. V was pared by 3 bases and J by 5 bases, with 16 bases between. The CDR3 is made up of 15 amino acids. The CDR3 DNA reads TGTGCCAGCAGTTTTGATTCTCCGCGAGCGGAGACCCAGTACTTC. Amino acids: CASSFDSPRAETQYF.

This clonotype has ten or more counts. J is TRBJ2-1 and V is TRBV12-3 or TRBV12-4, with D perhaps being TRBD1 or TRBD2 (5 bases each). With 3 bases removed from V and 7 bases from J, the gap between germline ends came to 16 bases. This CDR3 spans 15 amino acids. This CDR3 is CASSLGDWGRNEQFF. The DNA for the CDR3 is TGTGCCAGCAGTTTGGGGGATTGGGGAAGAAATGAGCAGTTCTTC.

This clonotype showed up just a few times. The junction and the germline gene differ at one end; a read error may be behind it. The chain employs TRBV7-7 and TRBJ2-1; no definite D call. The CDR3 runs to 14 residues. From germline, CDR1 is SSHAT and CDR2 FNYEAQ (reference sequence). CDR3 protein: CASSLSTDYNEQFF. In DNA, the CDR3 is TGTGCTAGCAGCTTAAGTACCGATTACAATGAGCAGTTCTTC.

This clonotype has a count of ten or more. The CDR3 nucleotides read TGCAGTGCTAGCCGGCAGCCCAGCTCCTACGAGCAGTACTTC. Its protein product is CSASRQPSSYEQYF. The chain recombines TRBV20-1 with TRBJ2-7; D gene uncertain. The germline V gene has CDR1 DFQATT and CDR2 SNEGSKA (reference sequence). This CDR3 region has 14 residues. Trimming took off 3 bases at V and 0 bases at J, with 12 bases between the two ends.

This clonotype was found many times. The chain has TRBV7-6 and TRBJ2-7, with D hard to call. Looked up from germline, CDR1 is SGHVS and CDR2 is FNYEAQ. Trimming took 1 base from V and 2 from J, leaving 6 bases between them. The CDR3 covers 13 residues. CDR3 protein: CASSLGTAYEQYF. As DNA, the CDR3 is TGTGCCAGCAGCTTAGGGACGGCCTACGAGCAGTACTTC.

The rearrangement joins TRBV11-2 to TRBJ2-3, with 10 positions matching TRBD1. Germline CDR1 is SGHAT and CDR2 is FQNNGV. With 1 base clipped from V and 1 base from J, the junction kept 5 bases outside the gene matches. The CDR3 has 17 amino acids. CDR3 in DNA: TGTGCCAGCAGCTTAGGGACGACAGGGGGCCGCACAGATACGCAGTATTTT. Its protein is CASSLGTTGGRTDTQYF.

This clonotype was counted many times. The rearrangement uses TRBV2 and TRBJ2-5; 8 positions match TRBD1. With 7 bases clipped from V and 5 bases from J, the junction kept 9 bases outside the gene matches. The CDR3 has 14 amino acids. Germline V gene sequence: CDR1 SNHLY, CDR2 FYNNEI. CDR3 coding DNA: TGTGCCAGCACCCGACAGGGGTCGGAGGAGACCCAGTACTTC. Its translation: CASTRQGSEETQYF.